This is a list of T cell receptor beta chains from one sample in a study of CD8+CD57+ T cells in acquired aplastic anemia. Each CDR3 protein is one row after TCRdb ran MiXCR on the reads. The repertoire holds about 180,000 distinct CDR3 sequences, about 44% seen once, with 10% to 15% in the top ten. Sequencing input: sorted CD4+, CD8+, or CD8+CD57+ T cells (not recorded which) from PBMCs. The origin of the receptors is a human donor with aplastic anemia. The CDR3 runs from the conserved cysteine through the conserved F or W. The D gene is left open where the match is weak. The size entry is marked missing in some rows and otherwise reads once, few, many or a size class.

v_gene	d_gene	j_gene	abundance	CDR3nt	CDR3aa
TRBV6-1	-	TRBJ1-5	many	TGTGCCAGCAGTGTACAACTACCATCGAATCAGCCCCAGCATTTT	CASSVQLPSNQPQHF
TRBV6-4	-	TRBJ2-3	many	TGTGCCAGCAGCCACCCGGGTACAGATACGCAGTATTTT	CASSHPGTDTQYF
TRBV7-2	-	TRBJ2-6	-	TGTGCCAGCAGCTTAGCCCCGATTAGACAGGCCGGGGCCAACGTCCTGACTTTC	CASSLAPIRQAGANVLTF
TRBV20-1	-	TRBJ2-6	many	TGCAGTGCTCCAGGGCCCGGAAGGTCTGGGGCCAACGTCCTGACTTTC	CSAPGPGRSGANVLTF
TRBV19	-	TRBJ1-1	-	TGTGCCAGTATTCATACCAGCGGGACACAGACCGACATAGAAGCTTTCTTT	CASIHTSGTQTDIEAFF
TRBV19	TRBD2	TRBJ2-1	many	TGTGCCAGTAGTATTACGGGGGGGTACAATGAGCAGTTCTTC	CASSITGGYNEQFF
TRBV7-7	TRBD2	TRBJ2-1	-	TGTGCCAGCAGCTTAGGCCTAGCGGGGAGAGACAATGAGCAGTTCTTC	CASSLGLAGRDNEQFF
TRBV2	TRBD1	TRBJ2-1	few	TGTGCCAGCAGGACGGGACAGCTCAATGAGCAGTTCTTC	CASRTGQLNEQFF
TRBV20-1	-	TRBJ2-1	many	TGCAGTGCTAGAGGGCTATCGGAGTACAATGAGCAGTTCTTC	CSARGLSEYNEQFF
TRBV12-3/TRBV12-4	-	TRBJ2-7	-	TGTGCCAGCAGTTCCCTTTTAACTCTCGGGACGGTATCCTACGAGCAGTACTTC	CASSSLLTLGTVSYEQYF
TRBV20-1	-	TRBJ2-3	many	TGCAGTGCCTATCTCGGGGGCCGCACGCCAGATACGCAGTATTTT	CSAYLGGRTPDTQYF
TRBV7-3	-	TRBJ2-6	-	TGTGCCAGCAGCTTAACTCCCCTACGGATCTCTGGGGCCAACGTCCTGACTTTC	CASSLTPLRISGANVLTF
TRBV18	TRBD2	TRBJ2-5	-	TGTGCCAGCTCACCACCGCCAATAGCGGGAGCAGAGACCCAGTACTTC	CASSPPPIAGAETQYF
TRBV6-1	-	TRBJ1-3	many	TGTGCCAGCAGTACACGGGTCGGAGGAAACACCATATATTTT	CASSTRVGGNTIYF
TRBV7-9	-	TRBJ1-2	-	TGTGCCAGCAGCCTCCCTTGGGAATATGGCTACACCTTC	CASSLPWEYGYTF
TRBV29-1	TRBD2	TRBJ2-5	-	TGCAGCGTCAAGCGGGATTGGGAGACCCAGTACTTC	CSVKRDWETQYF
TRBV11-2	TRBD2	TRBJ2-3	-	TGTGCCAGCAGCTTAGACGGGGGGGCCTCTAGCACAGATACGCAGTATTTT	CASSLDGGASSTDTQYF
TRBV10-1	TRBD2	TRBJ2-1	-	TGCGCCAGCAGTGAGTCCGCGGGAGCCCCCTACAATGAGCAGTTCTTC	CASSESAGAPYNEQFF
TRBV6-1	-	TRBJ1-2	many	TGTGCCAGCAGTGCACAGGCTAACTATGGCTACACCTTC	CASSAQANYGYTF
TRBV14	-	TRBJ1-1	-	TGTGCCAGCAGCACCTCGAACACGAACACTGAAGCTTTCTTT	CASSTSNTNTEAFF
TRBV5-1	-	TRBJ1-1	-	TGCGCCAGCAGCTCGGTTAACACTGAAGCTTTCTTT	CASSSVNTEAFF
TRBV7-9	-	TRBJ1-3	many	TGTGCCAGCAGCTTTAAGGGGACATCAAACACCATATATTTT	CASSFKGTSNTIYF
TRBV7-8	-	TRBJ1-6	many	TGTGCCAGCAGCTTACTTGCGGGGGGATATTCACCCCTCCACTTT	CASSLLAGGYSPLHF
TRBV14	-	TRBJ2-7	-	TGTGCCAGCAGCCCGACTATCTCCTACGAGCAGTACTTC	CASSPTISYEQYF
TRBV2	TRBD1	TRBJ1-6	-	TGTGCCAGCCAGGGGGGACATAATTCACCCCTCCACTTT	CASQGGHNSPLHF
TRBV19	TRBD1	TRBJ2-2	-	TGTGCCAGTAGTGGAACAGGGGGTTTGTCCGGGGAGCTGTTTTTT	CASSGTGGLSGELFF
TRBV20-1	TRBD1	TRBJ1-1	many	TGCAGTGCTAGAGGGCCCGGGACAGGGTCAACTGAAGCTTTCTTT	CSARGPGTGSTEAFF
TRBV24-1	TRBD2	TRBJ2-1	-	TGTGCCACCAGCGGGGTAGCGGGGGGGCCGGGTGAGCAGTTCTTC	CATSGVAGGPGEQFF
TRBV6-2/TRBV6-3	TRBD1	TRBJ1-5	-	TGTGCCAGCAGTCCGGGCAGGGGGCTGGATAGCAATCAGCCCCAGCATTTT	CASSPGRGLDSNQPQHF
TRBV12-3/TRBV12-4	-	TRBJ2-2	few	TGTGCCAGCAGACAAGCGGGGAACACCGGGGAGCTGTTTTTT	CASRQAGNTGELFF
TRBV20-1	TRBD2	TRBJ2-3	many	TGCAGTGCTAGTGACCCGCGGGGGGCCACAGATACGCAGTATTTT	CSASDPRGATDTQYF
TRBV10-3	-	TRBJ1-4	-	TGTGCCATCAGTGAGTTTGTACAGGGCCACCGGGGGAATGAAAAACTGTTTTTT	CAISEFVQGHRGNEKLFF
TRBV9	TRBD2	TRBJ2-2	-	TGTGCCAGCAACCCTAGCGGGGGGCTGTTTTTT	CASNPSGGLFF
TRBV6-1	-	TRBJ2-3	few	TGTGCCAGCAGTGAACGGGGGGCGGTGGGGAGTTCAGATACGCAGTATTTT	CASSERGAVGSSDTQYF
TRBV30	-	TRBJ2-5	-	TGTGCCTGGAGTGGGGCCATGGGGCGTGAGACCCAGTACTTC	CAWSGAMGRETQYF
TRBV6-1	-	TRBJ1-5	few	TGTGCCAGCAGTCCTTTGAGGGGGGCTATTAATCAGCCCCAGCATTTT	CASSPLRGAINQPQHF
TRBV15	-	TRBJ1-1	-	TGTGCCACCAGCGAGCCAGACGGAGGAAGAGAAGCTTTCTTT	CATSEPDGGREAFF
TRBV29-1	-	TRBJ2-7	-	TGCAGCGCAGGGCGGGACAACTCCTACGAGCAGTACTTC	CSAGRDNSYEQYF
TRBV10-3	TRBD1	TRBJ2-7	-	TGTGCCATCAGTGATGGGACAGGACGAGCCTACGAGCAGTACTTC	CAISDGTGRAYEQYF
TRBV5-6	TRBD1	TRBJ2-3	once	TGTGCCAGCAGCTTAGACAGGGCATCGGGCACAGATACGCAGTATTTT	CASSLDRASGTDTQYF
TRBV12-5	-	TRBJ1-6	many	TGTGCTAGTTGGGAGGGGCTCGGTTCACCCCTCCACTTT	CASWEGLGSPLHF
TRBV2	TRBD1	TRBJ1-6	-	TGTGCCAGCAGTCTCCGGGACAGCCCTTCACCCCTCCACTTT	CASSLRDSPSPLHF
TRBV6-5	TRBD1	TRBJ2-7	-	TGTGCCAGCAGTTATCGTGGGACAGGGGGCGGCGAGCAGTACTTC	CASSYRGTGGGEQYF
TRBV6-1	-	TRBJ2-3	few	TGTGCCAGCAGGGTCCAACTAGCCGGGGGAGATACGCAGTATTTT	CASRVQLAGGDTQYF
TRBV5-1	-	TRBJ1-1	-	TGCGCCAGCAGCACGTCGCAGAACATGAACACTGAAGCTTTCTTT	CASSTSQNMNTEAFF